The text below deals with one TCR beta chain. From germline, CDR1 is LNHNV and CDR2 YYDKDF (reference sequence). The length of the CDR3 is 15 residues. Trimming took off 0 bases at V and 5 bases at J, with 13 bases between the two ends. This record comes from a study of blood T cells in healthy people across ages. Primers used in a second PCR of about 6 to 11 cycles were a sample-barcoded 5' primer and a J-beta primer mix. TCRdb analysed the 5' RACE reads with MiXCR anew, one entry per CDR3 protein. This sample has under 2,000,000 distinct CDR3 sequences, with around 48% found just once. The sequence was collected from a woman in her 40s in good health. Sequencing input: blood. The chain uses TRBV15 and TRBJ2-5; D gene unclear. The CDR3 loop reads CATSRDSNTGETQYF. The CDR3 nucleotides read TGTGCCACCAGCAGAGATAGTAACACCGGGGAGACCCAGTACTTC.